This TCR beta chain was obtained from a study of T cell repertoires in cytomegalovirus infection. Study background: The public TCR beta signatures pointed to both CMV infection and matching HLA type.

The germline V gene encodes CDR1 LNHDA and CDR2 SQIVND (reference sequence). The ends were cut back, 5 bases at V and 2 bases at J, with 15 bases in the middle. There are 15 residues in the CDR3. TCRdb called the reads again in MiXCR, with one record for every CDR3 protein. The table includes about 150,000 distinct CDR3 sequences, around 24% detected once. This chain uses TRBV19 with TRBJ2-5; tentative D call: TRBD1 (5 bases). The TCR sequence derives from a human donor in good health (CMV status not recorded). Some clones in this sample may be carry-over from other donors' samples. Material: PBMCs. Written as DNA, the CDR3 is TGTGCCAGTAGTGCTCAGGGTTGGGATCAAGAGACCCAGTACTTC. Protein sequence: CASSAQGWDQETQYF.